The 28 T cell receptor beta chains given below trace back to one sample, sequenced in a study of regulatory T cells in long-lasting Graves disease. Library construction for TCR beta used iRepertoire HTBI primers and Arm-PCR of CDR3 regions. Each CDR3 protein gets one entry after TCRdb re-called the multiplex PCR reads with MiXCR. The sample records hundreds of thousands of distinct CDR3 sequences, roughly 20% being singletons. Sample time point: persistent/refractory GD, antithyroid drugs over 5 years with positive TRAb. The authors made the TCR library using RNA they extracted from PBMCs. Sequenced material: peripheral blood mononuclear cells (PBMCs), taken when the disease was refractory, from a patient treated with antithyroid drugs. The source of these receptors is a female donor with Graves disease.

CDR3 in DNA: TGTGCCAGTAGTTTAACGGGACAGGGGGTCGGTCAGCCCCAGCATTTT. Protein sequence: CASSLTGQGVGQPQHF. The rearrangement joins TRBV19 to TRBJ1-5; 11 nucleotides align to TRBD1. The CDR3 length is 16 residues. Germline values: CDR1 LNHDA, CDR2 SQIVND (reference sequence). V gave up 5 bases and J gave up 6 bases; unmatched junction bases: 9.

As to this clonotype: A read error may account for a junction end that differs from germline. In DNA form, the CDR3 reads TGTGCCAGCAGCGTAGATGAGTTTACCAATCAGCCCCAGCATTTT. This encodes CASSVDEFTNQPQHF. The chain is built from TRBV5-1 and TRBJ1-5, with D uncertain. CDR3 length: 15 amino acids. The V gene's germline CDR1 is SGHRS and CDR2 YFSETQ.

This clonotype was detected a few times. This chain connects TRBV3-1 to TRBJ1-1; D is perhaps TRBD1 (5 bases). Germline assignment: CDR1 LGHDT and CDR2 YNNKEL (reference sequence). V lost 1 base to trimming and J lost 7 bases, with 19 bases between them. This CDR3 comprises 16 residues. This chain's CDR3 is CASSQVRGGREVEAFF. The CDR3 nucleotides read TGTGCCAGCAGCCAAGTTAGGGGTGGCAGGGAGGTTGAAGCTTTCTTT.

The chain has TRBV6-2 or TRBV6-3 and TRBJ2-1, with D hard to call. The CDR3 totals 15 residues. V was shortened by 0 bases and J by 3 bases, with 9 bases between the two germline ends. Germline CDR1 reads MNHEY; CDR2 reads SVGEGT. CDR3 in amino acids: CASSYSSPNYNEQFF. CDR3 bases: TGTGCCAGCAGTTACTCGAGCCCTAACTACAATGAGCAGTTCTTC.

There are many counts of this clonotype. This chain joins TRBV7-8 and TRBJ2-5, with 9 bases matching TRBD1. With 2 bases clipped from V and 3 bases from J, the junction kept 10 bases outside the gene matches. The CDR3 has 17 residues. Per the germline V gene, CDR1 is SGHVS and CDR2 is FQNEAQ. The CDR3 DNA reads as TGTGCCAGCAGCTTATCTGTAGTGGGACAGGGAAAAGAGACCCAGTACTTC. It is translated as CASSLSVVGQGKETQYF.

The sample holds many counts of this clonotype. The rearrangement links TRBV28 to TRBJ2-7; 13 nucleotides align to TRBD2. Per germline, CDR1 MDHEN and CDR2 SYDVKM. CDR3 length: 15 residues. V lost 4 bases to trimming and J lost 5 bases; unmatched junction nucleotides: 5. The CDR3 DNA reads TGTGCCAGCAGTTCACTAGCGGGAGGGCCGAACGAGCAGTACTTC. Residues: CASSSLAGGPNEQYF.

This clonotype appeared many times. The genes are TRBV28 and TRBJ1-5, with no clear D. The germline V and J ends were trimmed by 3 bases and 0 bases, with 15 bases remaining between them. Germline V gene lookup returns CDR1 MDHEN and CDR2 SYDVKM. The CDR3 spans 17 residues. CDR3 loop: CASSFILEDYSNQPQHF. Here the CDR3 DNA reads TGTGCCAGCAGTTTTATTCTTGAGGATTATAGCAATCAGCCCCAGCATTTT.

This clonotype was counted a few times. The chain combines TRBV29-1 with TRBJ2-1, with a weak D call TRBD2 (6 bases). The CDR3 extends over 15 amino acids. Trimming cost V 5 bases and J 8 bases, with 22 bases left between them. Per germline, CDR1 SQVTM and CDR2 ANQGSEA. The CDR3 sequence: CSVRLAGGLFDEQFF. The CDR3 region has the DNA TGCAGCGTTAGGTTGGCTGGGGGACTCTTTGATGAGCAGTTCTTC.

The gene calls are TRBV5-1 and TRBJ2-5, with 7 bases identical to TRBD2. CDR1 SGHRS and CDR2 YFSETQ come from the germline V gene. The CDR3 is made up of 17 amino acids. V lost 6 bases to trimming and J lost 2 bases; unmatched junction nucleotides: 16. The chain's CDR3 is CASKRGWEGGRQETQYF. Here the CDR3 DNA reads TGCGCCAGCAAAAGGGGATGGGAGGGCGGTCGGCAAGAGACCCAGTACTTC. Complete variable domain (other parts from reference TRBV5-1 and TRBJ2-5): KAGVTQTPRYLIKTRGQQVTLSCSPISGHRSVSWYQQTPGQGLQFLFEYFSETQRNKGNFPGRFSGRQFSNSRSEMNVSTLELGDSALYLCASKRGWEGGRQETQYFGPGTRLLVL.

This clonotype was detected ten times or more. The rearrangement joins TRBV10-3 to TRBJ2-7; D might be TRBD2 (6 bases). Germline CDR1 and CDR2: ENHRY and SYGVKD. V dropped 4 bases and J dropped 4 bases, with 14 bases sitting between them. CDR3 length equals 14 residues. The CDR3 is CAISAGGSIYEQYF. CDR3 nucleotides: TGTGCCATCAGTGCTGGAGGGAGTATATACGAGCAGTACTTC.

This clonotype was detected ten times or more. The chain links TRBV15 to TRBJ2-4; possible D gene TRBD1, 6 bases. V was pared by 0 bases and J by 4 bases, with 10 bases between. Germline V lookup: CDR1 LNHNV, CDR2 YYDKDF (reference sequence). The CDR3 totals 15 residues. DNA for the CDR3: TGTGCCACCAGCAGAGATAGGGGGTGGAAAAACATTCAGTACTTC. This encodes CATSRDRGWKNIQYF.

This clonotype has just a few counts. The V gene is TRBV6-1, the J gene TRBJ1-2; 7 bases line up with TRBD1. J gave up 6 bases and V 0 bases, and 10 bases lay outside the gene matches. Per germline, CDR1 MNHNS and CDR2 SASEGT. This CDR3 has 16 amino acids. The CDR3 bases are TGTGCCAGCAGTGAAGCGGTCGGAGGGGGCTTCCATGGCTACACCTTC. Its protein is CASSEAVGGGFHGYTF.

The chain links TRBV19 to TRBJ2-7; 8 bases are shared with TRBD1. CDR3 length equals 15 residues. Germline assignment: CDR1 LNHDA and CDR2 SQIVND (reference sequence). Trimming took 6 bases from V and 2 from J; bases not matched to a gene: 9. CDR3 sequence: CASSQHRGNTYEQYF. In nucleotides, the CDR3 is TGTGCCAGTAGCCAACACAGGGGGAACACCTACGAGCAGTACTTC.

In its sample, this clonotype was seen many times. The chain couples TRBV24-1 to TRBJ2-7; TRBD1 aligns across 10 bases. Germline trimming cut 3 bases from V and 7 bases from J; bases unmatched to any gene: 5. The germline V gene encodes CDR1 KGHDR and CDR2 SFDVKD. The CDR3 spans 14 residues. Written as DNA, the CDR3 is TGTGCCACCAGTGATCGTGGGACAGGGGATGAGCAGTACTTC. It codes for CATSDRGTGDEQYF.

This clonotype appeared many times. The J gene is TRBJ1-1, the V gene TRBV15; no firm D call. The V gene lost 3 bases and the J gene lost 1 base, with 15 bases spanning the gap. Germline values: CDR1 LNHNV, CDR2 YYDKDF (reference sequence). The CDR3 loop spans 16 amino acids. The CDR3 DNA follows: TGTGCCACCAGCAGTCTTCCGGGGTTACGGAACACTGAAGCTTTCTTT. Translation: CATSSLPGLRNTEAFF.

This clonotype showed up many times. This chain uses TRBV19 with TRBJ1-1, with a possible D match to TRBD1 (5 bases). The CDR3 has 12 amino acids. Looked up from germline, CDR1 is LNHDA and CDR2 is SQIVND (reference sequence). CDR3 sequence: CASGHIKLEAFF. In nucleotides, the CDR3 is TGTGCATCGGGGCACATAAAACTTGAAGCTTTCTTT.

This clonotype was seen repeatedly, ten times or more. The rearrangement links TRBV5-1 to TRBJ2-6; D is possibly TRBD2 (5 bases). Germline-derived CDR1 and CDR2 are SGHRS and YFSETQ. Trimming removed 5 bases at V and 1 base at J, with 10 bases between. The length of the CDR3 is 15 residues. The CDR3 region is CASRRTGSGANVLTF. The DNA of the CDR3 is TGCGCCAGCAGACGGACTGGATCTGGGGCCAACGTCCTGACTTTC.

This clonotype has at least ten counts. The V and J genes are TRBV7-9 and TRBJ2-5; D unclear. Per germline, CDR1 SEHNR and CDR2 FQNEAQ (reference sequence). CDR3 length: 15 residues. Trimming removed 1 base at V and 0 bases at J, with 9 bases between. This CDR3 reads CASSLVDWYQETQYF. CDR3 DNA sequence: TGTGCCAGCAGCTTAGTTGACTGGTACCAAGAGACCCAGTACTTC.

Regarding this clonotype: A much larger clone sits a single nucleotide away, making a read error possible. The chain has TRBV10-3 and TRBJ2-1; D is perhaps TRBD1 or TRBD2 (5 bases each). The CDR3 contains 14 residues. Germline V gene sequence: CDR1 ENHRY, CDR2 SYGVKD. Here the CDR3 DNA reads TGTGCCATCAGTGACCTGGGGGATCAAGAGACCCTGTACTTC. Its protein is CAISDLGDQETLYF.

This clonotype occurred many times. This chain joins TRBV2 and TRBJ2-3; D gene ambiguous. V lost 5 bases to trimming and J lost 0 bases, with 15 bases between them. This CDR3 contains 16 residues. Germline values: CDR1 SNHLY, CDR2 FYNNEI. The CDR3 is CASSLDRIESTDTQYF. The CDR3, as DNA: TGTGCCAGCAGTTTAGACCGCATCGAAAGCACAGATACGCAGTATTTT.

In its sample, this clonotype was seen a few times. The V gene is TRBV5-1, the J gene TRBJ1-1, with TRBD1 identical over 10 bases. Unmatched junction bases numbered 4, after V lost 4 bases and J lost 4 bases. The germline gives CDR1 SGHRS, CDR2 YFSETQ. CDR3 size: 14 residues. This CDR3 is CASSPGTGVTEAFF. CDR3 DNA sequence: TGCGCCAGCAGCCCCGGGACAGGGGTCACTGAAGCTTTCTTT.

V gene TRBV6-2 or TRBV6-3 combines with J gene TRBJ2-3; D is unclear. V lost 0 bases and J 4 bases, leaving 8 bases between the germline ends. The CDR3 runs to 14 residues. CDR1 MNHEY and CDR2 SVGEGT come from the germline V gene. The CDR3 DNA reads TGTGCCAGCAGTTACTCGCGAACAGCAGATACGCAGTATTTT. This translates into CASSYSRTADTQYF.

The rearrangement uses TRBV9 and TRBJ2-7; TRBD2 is a possible D gene (6 bases). CDR1 and CDR2 from the germline V gene are SGDLS and YYNGEE. Trimming pared 3 bases from V and 6 bases from J, leaving 16 bases between. This CDR3 is 14 amino acids long. The CDR3 loop is CASSDGLTSSEQYF. CDR3 nucleotide sequence: TGTGCCAGCAGCGACGGACTAACTTCGTCCGAGCAGTACTTC.

This clonotype was detected many times. The chain recombines TRBV20-1 with TRBJ2-5; 9 bases line up with TRBD1. J was trimmed by 7 bases and V by 6 bases; bases with no gene match: 9. The CDR3 extends over 13 amino acids. The germline V gene encodes CDR1 DFQATT and CDR2 SNEGSKA (reference sequence). CDR3 nucleotide sequence: TGCAGTGCCCGGACAGGGGCTCGTGGGACCCAGTACTTC. Translation: CSARTGARGTQYF.

For this clonotype: A much larger clone differs from this one at a single base, so this may be a read error. The CDR3 sequence: CASSEQARGEQYF. In nucleotides, the CDR3 is TGTGCCAGCAGCGAACAAGCGCGGGGGGAGCAGTACTTC. This chain connects TRBV7-3 to TRBJ2-7; 7 bases match TRBD2. This CDR3 region has 13 residues. Per the germline V gene, CDR1 is SGHTA and CDR2 is FQGTGA. With V trimmed by 5 bases and J by 7 bases, 8 bases remained unmatched. The variable domain in full, completed from reference TRBV7-3 and TRBJ2-7, reads GAGVSQTPSNKVTEKGKYVELRCDPISGHTALYWYRQSLGQGPEFLIYFQGTGAADDSGLPNDRFFAVRPEGSVSTLKIQRTERGDSAVYLCASSEQARGEQYFGPGTRLTVT.

This clonotype has just a few counts. V usage is TRBV6-1 and J usage is TRBJ2-7; D possibly corresponds to TRBD1 (6 bases). With 6 bases removed from V and 6 bases from J, the gap between germline ends came to 15 bases. Germline CDR1 MNHNS, CDR2 SASEGT. This CDR3 has 13 amino acids. DNA of the CDR3: TGTGCCAGCAGAACCGATACAGGGCTCGAGCAGTACTTC. Protein sequence: CASRTDTGLEQYF.

V usage is TRBV5-1 and J usage is TRBJ1-2; D is uncertain. With 1 base removed from V and 9 bases from J, the gap between germline ends came to 22 bases. CDR3 length: 16 residues. Germline V CDR1 and CDR2: SGHRS, YFSETQ. As DNA, the CDR3 is TGCGCCAGCAGCTTGAGGCTAACGGCGACTCTATGGAGCTACACCTTC. Translation gives CASSLRLTATLWSYTF.

This chain connects TRBV19 to TRBJ2-2, with 8 nucleotides matching TRBD1. CDR3 length: 15 residues. With 9 bases clipped from V and 2 bases from J, the junction kept 8 bases outside the gene matches. Germline V gene lookup returns CDR1 LNHDA and CDR2 SQIVND (reference sequence). In nucleotides, the CDR3 is TGTGCCAGCAGCCAGACAGGGGAAAACACCGGGGAGCTGTTTTTT. It encodes CASSQTGENTGELFF.